Reported below is one T cell receptor beta chain. Its antigen is currently unknown. These data are taken from a study of T cells after yellow fever vaccination. Study summary: Fractions with few cells were prepared using SMART-Seq v4 Ultra Low Input.

UMIs were added to TCR cDNA along with a universal primer site when it was made by 5'RACE template switching. TCRdb analysed the 5' RACE reads with MiXCR anew, one entry per CDR3 protein. The data show under 400,000 distinct CDR3 sequences, about 12% seen once. The CDR3 extends over 14 amino acids. V lost 3 bases and J lost 3, with 11 bases in between. In germline, CDR1 is MGHRA, CDR2 YSYEKL. Findings and caveats of the study: Weaker overall was a secondary response that nonetheless peaked faster, on day 5 versus 15. Only a minor proportion of clonotypes was detected across both CD4 and CD8 compartments.

The chain carries TRBV4-1 and TRBJ1-2, with D possibly matching TRBD1 (5 bases). The TCR was taken from a young man who received the YFV17D yellow fever vaccine. The sample in question was CD4+ T cells sorted from PBMCs, obtained 15 days after the yellow fever booster vaccination. The CDR3 region is CASSHPQGYYGYTF. For the CDR3, the DNA is TGCGCCAGCAGCCACCCGCAGGGTTACTATGGCTACACCTTC.